This is a list of T cell receptor beta chains from one sample in a study of blood T cell repertoires in COVID-19. Only in-frame clones appear in the TCRdb table, and some are missing; sequencing was by immunoSEQ multiplex PCR. The sample has about 430,000 clones; around 89% are singletons. The specimen sequenced was PBMCs or T cells enriched from blood (not recorded which). The receptors shown here come from a man aged 30-40 years who had recovered from COVID-19. Both conserved end residues are part of each CDR3. The order of the fields is J gene, CDR3 length, clone size, D gene, V gene, CDR3 protein, CDR3 DNA. D genes are given only for firm matches. Expanded clones get a size class; other rows say once, few or many, or leave the size out.

TRBJ1-2 13 NA NA TRBV13 CASSLGQSHGYTF TGTGCCAGCAGCTTGGGACAATCGCATGGCTACACCTTC
TRBJ1-1 16 NA TRBD1 TRBV5-1 CASSLEGQGRNTEAFF TGCGCCAGCAGCTTAGAGGGACAGGGAAGAAACACTGAAGCTTTCTTT
TRBJ2-5 20 NA TRBD2 TRBV12-5 CASGLVLRREVRVFGETQYF TGTGCTAGTGGTTTGGTACTTAGGCGGGAGGTTAGAGTTTTCGGGGAGACCCAGTACTTC
TRBJ1-2 16 NA NA TRBV5-1 CASSSVPRTSTNGYTF TGCGCCAGCAGCTCGGTCCCCCGGACATCCACTAATGGCTACACCTTC
TRBJ1-3 17 NA TRBD1 TRBV28 CASSFGLQGATGNTIYF TGTGCCAGCAGTTTTGGCTTACAGGGGGCGACGGGAAACACCATATATTTT
TRBJ2-7 14 NA TRBD1 TRBV2 CASSGGTGRHEQYF TGTGCCAGCAGTGGGGGGACAGGGAGGCACGAGCAGTACTTC
TRBJ1-2 17 NA TRBD1 TRBV4-2 CASSQDTSPGTAYGYTF TGTGCCAGCAGCCAAGATACATCCCCCGGGACAGCATATGGCTACACCTTC
TRBJ2-2 14 NA TRBD1 TRBV19 CASRRDRNTGELFF TGTGCCAGTAGAAGGGACAGGAACACCGGGGAGCTGTTTTTT
TRBJ2-2 16 once TRBD1 TRBV7-9 CASSSGQGANTGELFF TGTGCCAGCAGCTCAGGACAGGGCGCGAACACCGGGGAGCTGTTTTTT
TRBJ2-3 18 NA TRBD1 TRBV3-1/TRBV3-2 CASSQDTRGRRVRDTQYF TGTGCCAGCAGCCAAGATACAAGGGGGCGAAGGGTCAGAGATACGCAGTATTTT
TRBJ1-5 17 few NA TRBV7-2 CASSPNPYELGNQPQHF TGTGCCAGCAGCCCCAACCCTTATGAGCTGGGCAATCAGCCCCAGCATTTT
TRBJ2-4 13 once NA TRBV10-3 CAISESQVDIQYF TGTGCCATCAGTGAATCTCAGGTGGACATTCAGTACTTC
TRBJ2-7 12 NA NA TRBV27 CASSLRGYEQYF TGTGCCAGCAGTCTAAGGGGTTACGAGCAGTACTTC
TRBJ2-7 12 NA NA TRBV12-3/TRBV12-4 CASSQGGYEQYF TGTGCCAGCAGCCAAGGAGGCTACGAGCAGTACTTC
TRBJ2-6 15 NA NA TRBV27 CASSFWGAGANVLTF TGTGCCAGCAGTTTTTGGGGAGCGGGGGCCAACGTCCTGACTTTC
TRBJ1-3 13 NA NA TRBV6-6 CASSSGPGNTIYF TGTGCCAGCAGTTCAGGCCCTGGAAACACCATATATTTT
TRBJ2-2 16 NA TRBD2 TRBV9 CASSPRGDRMTGELFF TGTGCCAGCAGCCCACGGGGGGACCGAATGACCGGGGAGCTGTTTTTT
TRBJ1-2 14 NA TRBD1 TRBV5-1 CASSLAKGAYGYTF TGCGCCAGCAGCTTGGCCAAGGGGGCCTATGGCTACACCTTC
TRBJ1-1 12 NA NA TRBV12-3/TRBV12-4 CASSFGGLEAFF TGTGCCAGCAGTTTCGGGGGTCTTGAAGCTTTCTTT
TRBJ1-5 16 few NA TRBV7-2 CASSRLVGGSYQPQHF TGTGCCAGCAGCCGTCTAGTGGGGGGGAGCTATCAGCCCCAGCATTTT
TRBJ1-1 17 NA NA TRBV28 CASSALGESGDGTEAFF TGTGCCAGCAGTGCCCTCGGGGAGTCAGGGGATGGTACTGAAGCTTTCTTT
TRBJ1-5 15 NA TRBD1 TRBV6-5 CASTPWTGEGQPQHF TGTGCCAGCACCCCCTGGACAGGGGAAGGTCAGCCCCAGCATTTT
TRBJ2-1 16 NA TRBD2 TRBV11-2 CASSAWTSGRGNEQFF TGTGCCAGCAGCGCCTGGACTAGCGGGAGAGGCAATGAGCAGTTCTTC
TRBJ1-5 17 NA NA TRBV10-3 CAISESWGQTSNQPQHF TGTGCCATCAGTGAGTCGTGGGGGCAAACGAGCAATCAGCCCCAGCATTTT
TRBJ1-3 13 NA NA TRBV27 CASSLGPENTIYF TGTGCCAGCAGTTTGGGGCCAGAAAACACCATATATTTT
TRBJ2-6 18 once TRBD1 TRBV7-9 CASSPGQGASSGANVLTF TGTGCCAGCAGCCCCGGACAGGGGGCCTCCTCTGGGGCCAACGTCCTGACTTTC
TRBJ2-5 14 once NA TRBV7-2 CASSLAGDQETQYF TGTGCCAGCAGCTTAGCGGGAGACCAAGAGACCCAGTACTTC
TRBJ1-4 13 NA NA TRBV3-1/TRBV3-2 CASSQAWSSELFF TGTGCCAGCAGCCAAGCTTGGTCGTCGGAACTGTTTTTT
TRBJ1-1 15 NA TRBD1 TRBV5-4 CASSSRQGADTEAFF TGTGCCAGCAGCTCACGACAGGGGGCGGACACTGAAGCTTTCTTT
TRBJ1-6 13 NA NA TRBV2 CASSGAGVSPLHF TGTGCCAGCAGTGGAGCAGGGGTGTCACCCCTCCACTTT
TRBJ2-6 15 NA NA TRBV18 CASSPDIPGANVLTF TGTGCCAGCTCTCCAGACATCCCTGGGGCCAACGTCCTGACTTTC
TRBJ2-1 13 NA NA TRBV7-3 CASSRGRVNEQFF TGTGCCAGCAGCAGGGGGAGGGTCAATGAGCAGTTCTTC
TRBJ2-5 13 NA TRBD1 TRBV5-1 CASSRTGAETQYF TGCGCCAGCAGCCGGACAGGTGCGGAGACCCAGTACTTC
TRBJ2-1 17 NA TRBD2 TRBV7-9 CASSLDIGTSGKDEQFF TGTGCCAGCAGCTTAGACATAGGGACTAGCGGGAAGGATGAGCAGTTCTTC
TRBJ1-2 15 NA TRBD1 TRBV7-9 CASSLTPTGTYGYTF TGTGCCAGCAGCTTAACCCCGACAGGGACCTATGGCTACACCTTC
TRBJ2-5 16 NA NA TRBV7-2 CASRSTLYTYQETQYF TGTGCCAGCAGGTCTACCCTGTATACCTACCAAGAGACCCAGTACTTC
TRBJ2-7 15 NA TRBD1 TRBV7-9 CASSSPTGVAYEQYF TGTGCCAGCAGCTCACCGACAGGGGTTGCCTACGAGCAGTACTTC
TRBJ1-4 15 NA NA TRBV7-9 CASSLLSGTNEKLFF TGTGCCAGCAGCTTATTATCCGGAACTAATGAAAAACTGTTTTTT
TRBJ2-7 14 few TRBD1 TRBV18 CASSPMNRGGEQYF TGTGCCAGCTCACCGATGAACAGGGGCGGCGAGCAGTACTTC
TRBJ1-1 13 NA TRBD1 TRBV7-9 CASSNQGDPEAFF TGTGCCAGCAGCAACCAGGGGGACCCTGAAGCTTTCTTT
TRBJ1-6 17 NA TRBD1 TRBV6-6 CASSPTGTGTIHSPLHF TGTGCCAGCAGTCCAACCGGGACAGGGACGATTCATTCACCCCTCCACTTT
TRBJ2-2 16 NA NA TRBV19 CASSITWTGVAGELFF TGTGCCAGTAGTATAACCTGGACGGGAGTGGCCGGGGAGCTGTTTTTT
TRBJ1-2 13 NA NA TRBV27 CASRGQQDYGYTF TGTGCCAGCAGAGGACAGCAAGACTATGGCTACACCTTC
TRBJ1-5 14 NA NA TRBV4-2 CASSQVGVGQPQHF TGTGCCAGCAGCCAAGTAGGAGTTGGCCAGCCCCAGCATTTT
TRBJ1-2 15 NA NA TRBV7-2 CASSLRGSSNYGYTF TGTGCCAGCAGCTTAAGAGGCAGCTCTAACTATGGCTACACCTTC
TRBJ2-2 16 NA NA TRBV19 CASSTGHLVNTGELFF TGTGCCAGTAGTACCGGACACCTCGTTAACACCGGGGAGCTGTTTTTT
TRBJ2-2 17 NA NA TRBV11-3 CASSSPTSQGDTGELFF TGTGCCAGCAGCTCTCCGACTAGTCAGGGAGACACCGGGGAGCTGTTTTTT
TRBJ2-7 16 NA TRBD2 TRBV11-2 CASSLGIKREGNEQYF TGTGCCAGCAGCTTAGGCATTAAGCGGGAGGGAAACGAGCAGTACTTC
TRBJ1-1 16 NA NA TRBV18 CASSPILPSGGTEAFF TGTGCCAGCTCACCAATTCTGCCCAGCGGGGGCACTGAAGCTTTCTTT
TRBJ1-5 14 few TRBD1 TRBV19 CASGTDYSNQPQHF TGTGCCAGTGGGACAGACTATAGCAATCAGCCCCAGCATTTT
TRBJ2-1 13 NA TRBD2 TRBV19 CASSTSSGSVPFF TGTGCCAGTAGTACTTCTAGCGGGAGTGTCCCCTTCTTC
TRBJ1-4 14 NA NA TRBV7-9 CASSIQDPSEKLFF TGTGCCAGCAGCATACAGGACCCAAGCGAAAAACTGTTTTTT
TRBJ2-1 14 NA TRBD1 TRBV19 CASRGDREADEQFF TGTGCCAGTAGGGGGGACAGGGAGGCGGATGAGCAGTTCTTC
TRBJ2-2 14 NA NA TRBV10-2 CASSETGPAGELFF TGCGCCAGCAGTGAGACAGGACCCGCCGGGGAGCTGTTTTTT
TRBJ2-7 16 NA TRBD1 TRBV28 CASSGLGQGLSYEQYF TGTGCCAGCAGCGGGCTTGGACAGGGACTCTCCTACGAGCAGTACTTC
TRBJ2-5 14 NA TRBD1 TRBV5-1 CASSYRTGQETQYF TGCGCCAGCAGCTACCGGACAGGGCAGGAGACCCAGTACTTC
TRBJ2-7 13 NA TRBD2 TRBV29-1 CSVDLAGAGGEYF TGCAGCGTTGACTTAGCGGGAGCCGGAGGGGAGTACTTC
TRBJ2-1 11 NA NA TRBV7-2 CASSFLVEQFF TGTGCCAGCAGCTTCCTCGTAGAGCAGTTCTTC
TRBJ2-1 15 NA NA TRBV7-3 CASSFQRESYNEQFF TGTGCCAGCAGCTTCCAACGGGAATCTTACAATGAGCAGTTCTTC